The 22 T cell receptor beta chains reported below all come from one sample, sequenced in a study of PD-1 blockade in classical Hodgkin lymphoma. The assay was immunoSEQ multiplex PCR, and TCRdb's table has in-frame clones only and misses some. The sample contains some 10,000 clones, about 88% of which appear only once. Each and every patient relapsed after autologous stem cell transplantation, and patients got differing brentuximab vedotin exposure. The source material was peripheral blood mononuclear cells (PBMCs), sampled at baseline. These receptors all come from a human donor with classical Hodgkin lymphoma.

The chain has TRBV11-2 and TRBJ1-2; perhaps TRBD1 as D (6 bases). V was clipped by 4 bases and J by 7 bases, with 13 bases between them. This CDR3 contains 13 residues. Per the germline V gene, CDR1 is SGHAT and CDR2 is FQNNGV. CDR3 in DNA: TGTGCCAGCAGCTCCCAGGGGCGCGGTGGCTACACCTTC. Its translation: CASSSQGRGGYTF.

This chain connects TRBV7-9 to TRBJ1-1; D ambiguous. Looked up from germline, CDR1 is SEHNR and CDR2 is FQNEAQ (reference sequence). The V end was cut by 0 bases, the J end by 1 base, with 3 bases between. CDR3 length: 13 amino acids. The CDR3, as DNA: TGTGCCAGCAGCTTAGCGTGGAACACTGAAGCTTTCTTT. This translates into CASSLAWNTEAFF.

This chain uses TRBV6-5 with TRBJ1-2, with D perhaps matching TRBD1 (5 bases). Deletions cut 5 bases from V and 2 bases from J, with 15 bases between. The CDR3 extends over 15 amino acids. Germline V lookup: CDR1 MNHEY, CDR2 SVGAGI. CDR3 sequence: CASSPRRGLNYGYTF. CDR3 nucleotide sequence: TGTGCCAGCAGTCCTCGGAGGGGCTTAAACTATGGCTACACCTTC.

This chain connects TRBV30 to TRBJ1-6; TRBD1 might be the D (6 bases). Trimming pared 1 base from V and 3 bases from J, leaving 10 bases between. The CDR3 runs 15 residues. CDR1 and CDR2 from the germline V gene are GTSNPN and SVGIG (reference sequence). The CDR3 protein is CAWSARGGYNSPLHF. DNA of the CDR3: TGTGCCTGGAGTGCTCGAGGGGGCTATAATTCACCCCTCCACTTT.

This chain joins TRBV7-2 and TRBJ2-7, with D perhaps TRBD1 or TRBD2 (5 bases each). V shed 6 bases and J shed 6 bases, with 21 bases lying between them. Germline CDR1 is SGHTA and CDR2 is FQGNSA. This CDR3 is 15 amino acids long. The CDR3 protein is CASSRTGTVLSEQYF. The CDR3 nucleotides read TGTGCCAGCAGTCGAACCGGGACCGTGTTATCCGAGCAGTACTTC.

The J gene is TRBJ2-5, the V gene TRBV7-3; 11 positions agree with TRBD1. The CDR3 runs 15 residues. With 5 bases clipped from V and 5 bases from J, the junction kept 7 bases outside the gene matches. Germline V gene data show CDR1 as SGHTA and CDR2 as FQGTGA. CDR3 in DNA: TGTGCCAGCAGCCCGTTAGGACAGGGGGCTGAGACCCAGTACTTC. Translation: CASSPLGQGAETQYF. Full variable domain (missing parts from reference TRBV7-3 and TRBJ2-5): GAGVSQTPSNKVTEKGKYVELRCDPISGHTALYWYRQSLGQGPEFLIYFQGTGAADDSGLPNDRFFAVRPEGSVSTLKIQRTERGDSAVYLCASSPLGQGAETQYFGPGTRLLVL.

The chain carries TRBV6-1 and TRBJ1-4; 9 bases match TRBD1. The ends lost 7 bases at V and 12 bases at J; junction bases unmatched: 12. Germline values: CDR1 MNHNS, CDR2 SASEGT. This CDR3 spans 14 amino acids. The CDR3 DNA sequence: TGTGCCAGCATACGGGACAGGGCTAACGGGCAACTGTTTTTT. It translates to CASIRDRANGQLFF.

Concerning this clone itself: A read error is likely here: a far larger clone is one base away. This rearrangement joins TRBV7-2 to TRBJ2-4; D remains unclear. In germline, CDR1 is SGHTA, CDR2 FQGNSA. V lost 1 base to trimming and J lost 5 bases, with 15 bases between them. The CDR3 is 16 amino acids. Written as DNA, the CDR3 is TGTGCCAGCAGCTTAGACATTCGGCAGTTGGAAAACATTCAGTACTTC. Translation gives CASSLDIRQLENIQYF.

Comments on this clone: The same CDR3 arises from other DNA sequences in this sample as well. V and J are TRBV7-3 and TRBJ2-3, with a weak D call TRBD2 (6 bases). Looked up from germline, CDR1 is SGHTA and CDR2 is FQGTGA. The CDR3 sequence is 14 residues long. The germline V and J ends were trimmed by 3 bases and 0 bases, with 7 bases remaining between them. CDR3 sequence (DNA): TGTGCCAGCAGCTTGGGACTGAGCACAGATACGCAGTATTTT. This gives the protein CASSLGLSTDTQYF. Full variable domain (rest looked up from reference TRBV7-3 and TRBJ2-3): GAGVSQTPSNKVTEKGKYVELRCDPISGHTALYWYRQSLGQGPEFLIYFQGTGAADDSGLPNDRFFAVRPEGSVSTLKIQRTERGDSAVYLCASSLGLSTDTQYFGPGTRLTVL.

V is TRBV28 and J is TRBJ1-4; a weak D match, TRBD1 (6 bases). Trimming stripped 5 bases from V and 10 bases from J, with 17 bases between. Germline CDR1 MDHEN, CDR2 SYDVKM. The CDR3 length is 14 residues. CDR3 sequence: CASSPPGGRGKLFF. The CDR3, as DNA: TGTGCCAGCAGTCCGCCGGGGGGCCGAGGAAAACTGTTTTTT.

This clone was seen only a few times. The genes are TRBV6-5 and TRBJ1-2; D remains ambiguous. This CDR3 spans 12 amino acids. In germline, CDR1 is MNHEY, CDR2 SVGAGI. V lost 5 bases to trimming and J lost 5 bases, with 9 bases between them. This CDR3 reads CASSDERYGYTF. The CDR3 DNA follows: TGTGCCAGCAGTGACGAGAGATATGGCTACACCTTC.

The chain couples TRBV4-3 to TRBJ2-5, with TRBD1 matching 7 bases. Germline V gene data show CDR1 as LGHNA and CDR2 as YSLEER. V was pared by 0 bases and J by 1 base, with 2 bases of the junction left unmatched. The CDR3 length is 15 residues. The CDR3 reads CASSQDRDSQETQYF. The CDR3 bases are TGCGCCAGCAGCCAAGATAGGGACAGCCAAGAGACCCAGTACTTC.

This clone was detected only a few times. J is TRBJ2-7 and V is TRBV29-1; D is perhaps TRBD2 (5 bases). From germline, CDR1 is SQVTM and CDR2 ANQGSEA. V was clipped by 6 bases and J by 3 bases, with 15 bases between them. This CDR3 has 13 residues. The DNA of the CDR3 is TGCAGCGTGGGGTGGAGCGGAGGCTACGAGCAGTACTTC. Its translation: CSVGWSGGYEQYF.

The chain is built from TRBV5-3 and TRBJ1-1, with D hard to call. TRBV5-3 is an open reading frame, and its role is uncertain. Between the trimmed V and J ends, which lost 4 bases and 4 bases, there was a span of 20 bases. The CDR3 spans 16 residues. CDR3 coding DNA: TGTGCCAGAAGCGGTCCTACGACTCACAAGGTCACTGAAGCTTTCTTT. Translating gives CARSGPTTHKVTEAFF.

V and J are TRBV6-6 and TRBJ2-7; D not certain. The CDR3 sequence is 13 residues long. Germline CDR1 and CDR2: MNHNY and SVGAGI (reference sequence). Trimming removed 1 base from V and 3 bases from J, with 7 bases in between. CDR3 region: CASSYWVHYEQYF. Here the CDR3 DNA reads TGTGCCAGCAGTTACTGGGTACACTACGAGCAGTACTTC.

The chain employs TRBV9 and TRBJ2-3; a possible D gene is TRBD2 (6 bases). Trimming left V 0 bases short and J 4 bases short, with 15 bases between. Germline values: CDR1 SGDLS, CDR2 YYNGEE. The CDR3 extends over 16 amino acids. The CDR3 sequence: CASSVASGSGSDTQYF. CDR3 bases: TGTGCCAGCAGCGTAGCCAGCGGGTCAGGCTCAGATACGCAGTATTTT.

The CDR3 DNA reads as TGTGCCAGCAGTTACGGACCGACAGCCTATGGCTACACCTTC. Encoded protein: CASSYGPTAYGYTF. The chain recombines TRBV6-5 with TRBJ1-2, with D possibly being TRBD1 (5 bases). V was pared by 2 bases and J by 4 bases, with 11 bases between. This CDR3 comprises 14 residues. Germline V gene lookup returns CDR1 MNHEY and CDR2 SVGAGI.

The chain combines TRBV5-6 with TRBJ1-1; no firm D call. The CDR3 extends over 14 amino acids. Germline V gives CDR1 SGHDT, CDR2 YYEEEE. V was clipped by 6 bases and J by 6 bases, with 18 bases between them. The CDR3 region is CASNQEGPGAEAFF. CDR3 sequence (DNA): TGTGCCAGCAACCAGGAAGGGCCGGGAGCTGAAGCTTTCTTT.

This rearrangement joins TRBV28 to TRBJ1-1; D possibly corresponds to TRBD1 (5 bases). There are 14 residues in the CDR3. The germline CDR1 and CDR2 sequences are MDHEN and SYDVKM. V was shortened by 6 bases and J by 2 bases, with 13 bases between the two germline ends. CDR3 region: CASRLLGDNTEAFF. The CDR3 bases are TGTGCCAGCAGACTACTAGGGGATAACACTGAAGCTTTCTTT. Using reference TRBV28 and TRBJ1-1 for the parts outside the CDR3, the full variable domain is DVKVTQSSRYLVKRTGEKVFLECVQDMDHENMFWYRQDPGLGLRLIYFSYDVKMKEKGDIPEGYSVSREKKERFSLILESASTNQTSMYLCASRLLGDNTEAFFGQGTRLTVV.

In this sample, this clone turned up once. The CDR3 spells CASSPGYEQYF. CDR3 bases: TGTGCCAGCAGTCCGGGGTACGAGCAGTACTTC. This chain uses TRBV27 with TRBJ2-7; maybe TRBD2 (5 bases). The CDR3 runs to 11 residues. Germline assignment: CDR1 MNHEY and CDR2 SMNVEV (reference sequence). Trimming stripped 5 bases from V and 4 bases from J, with 6 bases between.

This clone was counted between two and nine times. V and J are TRBV4-3 and TRBJ2-7; D is undetermined. Trimming removed 1 base from V and 5 bases from J, with 18 bases in between. This CDR3 spans 16 amino acids. Germline CDR1 LGHNA, CDR2 YSLEER. CDR3 bases: TGCGCCAGCAGCCAAGGAGTCGTAGTTGAAGCCCACGAGCAGTACTTC. Translating gives CASSQGVVVEAHEQYF.

This clone appeared a single time. V is TRBV7-9 and J is TRBJ1-5; possibly TRBD1 for D (5 bases). The CDR3 loop spans 14 amino acids. With 6 bases removed from V and 3 bases from J, the gap between germline ends came to 12 bases. Germline V lookup: CDR1 SEHNR, CDR2 FQNEAQ (reference sequence). CDR3 DNA: TGTGCCAGCAGTACCGGGACCGACAATCAGCCCCAGCATTTT. Its protein is CASSTGTDNQPQHF.